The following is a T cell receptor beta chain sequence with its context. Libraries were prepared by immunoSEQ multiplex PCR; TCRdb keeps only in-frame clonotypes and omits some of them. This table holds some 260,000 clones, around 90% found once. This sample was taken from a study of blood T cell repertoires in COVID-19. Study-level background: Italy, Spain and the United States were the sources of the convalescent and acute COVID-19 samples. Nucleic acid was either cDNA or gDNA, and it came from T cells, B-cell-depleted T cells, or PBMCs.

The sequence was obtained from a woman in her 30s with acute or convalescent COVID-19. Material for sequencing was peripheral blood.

The DNA of the CDR3 is TGTGCCATCAGTGGCGGGACAGGGTCTTCACCCCTCCACTTT. Amino acid sequence: CAISGGTGSSPLHF. The chain has TRBV10-3 and TRBJ1-6; 9 nucleotides agree with TRBD1. Germline V gene sequence: CDR1 ENHRY, CDR2 SYGVKD. The CDR3 length is 14 residues. The J segment lost 9 bases and the V segment lost 4 bases, leaving 4 bases of the junction unmatched.